This TCR beta chain was captured in a study of T cell repertoires in cytomegalovirus infection. General observations from the study: Individuals carrying CMV plus the relevant HLA were identified by cumulative frequency of public TCR beta families.

Germline CDR1 reads DFQATT; CDR2 reads SNEGSKA (reference sequence). The CDR3 runs to 15 residues. V shed 5 bases, J shed 1 base, and the junction held 11 bases outside the gene matches. This clonotype was detected a few times. Its antigen is still unknown. MiXCR, run by TCRdb on the reads, gives a single entry per CDR3 protein. The sample gives over 45,000 distinct CDR3 sequences, 20% to 25% of which show up once; around nine tenths is in the top ten. This clonotype was sampled from a human donor in good health (CMV status not recorded). Some clones in this sample may be carry-over from other donors' samples. This chain links TRBV20-1 with TRBJ2-7, with TRBD1 identical over 7 bases. The specimen comprised CD8+ T cells from cultured PBMCs, sampled from culture after CMV antigen stimulation. The CDR3 DNA follows: TGCAGTGCTCGCCCCCCGGACAGGCCATCCTACGAGCAGTACTTC. Translating gives CSARPPDRPSYEQYF.